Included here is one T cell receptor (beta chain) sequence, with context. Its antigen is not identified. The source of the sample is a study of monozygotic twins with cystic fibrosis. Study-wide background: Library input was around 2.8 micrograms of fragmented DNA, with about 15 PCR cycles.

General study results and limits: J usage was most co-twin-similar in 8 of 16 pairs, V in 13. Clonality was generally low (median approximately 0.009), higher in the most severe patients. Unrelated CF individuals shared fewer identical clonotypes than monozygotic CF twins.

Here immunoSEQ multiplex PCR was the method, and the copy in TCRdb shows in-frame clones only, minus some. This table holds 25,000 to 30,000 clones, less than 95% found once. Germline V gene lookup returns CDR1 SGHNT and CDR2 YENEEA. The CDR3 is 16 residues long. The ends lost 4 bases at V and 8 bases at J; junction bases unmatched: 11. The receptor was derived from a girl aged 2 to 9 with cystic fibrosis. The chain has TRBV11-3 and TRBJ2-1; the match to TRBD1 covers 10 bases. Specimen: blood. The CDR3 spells CASSSGRDRGSDEQFF. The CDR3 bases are TGTGCCAGCAGCTCAGGCCGGGACAGGGGAAGTGATGAGCAGTTCTTC.